These 2 T cell receptor beta chains were sequenced from one sample in a study of molecular identifiers for immune sequencing clone quantification. TCRdb reanalysed the PCR reads using MiXCR and keeps one entry per CDR3 protein. Found here are more than 450,000 distinct CDR3 sequences, about a fifth of them singletons; the top ten hold about 0.8%. Sequencing was performed on naive CD8+ T cells from blood, with Jurkat cell RNA spiked in. The sample's subset: FACS-sorted CD8+CD4-CCR7+CD45RA+ naive T cells. Source of these receptors: a human donor in good health. Some libraries in this study had Jurkat cell RNA spiked in.

This chain uses TRBV20-1 with TRBJ2-7; the D is unclear. Germline V lookup: CDR1 DFQATT, CDR2 SNEGSKA (reference sequence). Between the trimmed V and J ends, which lost 0 bases and 3 bases, there was a span of 12 bases. The CDR3 contains 14 residues. The CDR3 DNA sequence: TGCAGTGCTAGAGATTCGTTGGCGATCTACGAGCAGTACTTC. It specifies CSARDSLAIYEQYF.

In its sample, this clonotype was seen many times. This chain uses TRBV4-3 with TRBJ2-3; D is unclear. The length of the CDR3 is 16 residues. Trimming left V 0 bases short and J 3 bases short, with 13 bases between. Germline V gene data show CDR1 as LGHNA and CDR2 as YSLEER. The CDR3 protein is CASSQDLGRPTDTQYF. As DNA, the CDR3 is TGCGCCAGCAGCCAAGATCTGGGCAGGCCGACAGATACGCAGTATTTT.